These T cell receptor beta chains were read from a single sample in a study of beta chain features in type 1 diabetes. Repertoires were generated with immunoSEQ multiplex PCR, while TCRdb's copy carries only in-frame clones and drops some. The repertoire holds around 690,000 clones, with 9.5% to 15% as singletons. What was sequenced was naive CD4+ T cells from blood. The receptors come from a young man with type 1 diabetes. Each CDR3 is given with its conserved first and last residue. The D gene is left open where the match is weak. Size values are once, few and many counts, or a class for expanded clones, and some rows have none.

J,length,size,D,V,DNA,CDR3
TRBJ1-5,16,-,-,TRBV2,TGTGCCAGCAGTCCACTACAGGGACGGTCGGATCAGCCCCAGCATTTT,CASSPLQGRSDQPQHF
TRBJ1-6,17,-,-,TRBV14,TGTGCCAGCAGCCAAGATCCAGGGAGCTCCTATAATTCACCCCTCCACTTT,CASSQDPGSSYNSPLHF
TRBJ1-1,14,-,-,TRBV6-5,TGTGCCAGCAGTAATTTTCAAGGGAACACTGAAGCTTTCTTT,CASSNFQGNTEAFF
TRBJ1-5,12,few,TRBD1,TRBV19,TGTGCCAGTAGTACAAATGACAGGGGATGCCATTTT,CASSTNDRGCHF
TRBJ1-2,14,-,-,TRBV28,TGTGCCACCTATTCAGGCCGGGGGACCTTTAGCTACACCTTC,CATYSGRGTFSYTF
TRBJ2-5,14,few,-,TRBV7-9,TGTGCCAGCAGCTTAGAAACTTTTCAAGAGACCCAGTACTTC,CASSLETFQETQYF
TRBJ2-1,15,few,-,TRBV9,TGTGCCAGCAGCCAGGGGAGGGTCCCCTACAATGAGCAGTTCTTC,CASSQGRVPYNEQFF
TRBJ1-4,17,-,TRBD1,TRBV7-9,TGTGCCAGCAGTCGCCCCACCTGGGACAGGGGAAATGAAAAACTGTTTTTT,CASSRPTWDRGNEKLFF
TRBJ2-7,14,-,TRBD2,TRBV2,TGTGCCAGCAGCGCAGCGGGGACCTCCTACGAGCAGTACTTC,CASSAAGTSYEQYF
TRBJ1-1,15,-,TRBD1,TRBV2,TGTGCCAGCAGTGTTGGGACAGCCGGCAGCACTGAAGCTTTCTTT,CASSVGTAGSTEAFF
TRBJ1-5,13,few,-,TRBV28,TGTGCCAGCGTCACGGGGGCCGGGCAGCCCCAGCATTTT,CASVTGAGQPQHF
TRBJ2-5,15,-,-,TRBV30,TGTGCCTGGAGGGAGGGGGCAGGGAGTATGGAGACCCAGTACTTC,CAWREGAGSMETQYF
TRBJ2-7,12,once,-,TRBV7-9,TGTGCCAGCAGCTTAAGAGGGTCCGAGCAGTACTTC,CASSLRGSEQYF
TRBJ2-6,16,few,-,TRBV6-6,TGTGCCAGCAGGCCCGGGACCGCATCTGGGGCCAACGTCCTGACTTTC,CASRPGTASGANVLTF
TRBJ1-1,12,few,TRBD1,TRBV29-1,TGCAGCGTGACAGGGGCTCGGACTGAAGCTTTCTTT,CSVTGARTEAFF
TRBJ2-3,16,-,TRBD2,TRBV5-4,TGTGCCAGCGGGCTCCGTACTAGCGGGGTCACAGATACGCAGTATTTT,CASGLRTSGVTDTQYF
TRBJ2-5,16,-,TRBD2,TRBV6-5,TGTGCCAGCAGTTACTCTGGTAGCGGGGCCCAAGAGACCCAGTACTTC,CASSYSGSGAQETQYF
TRBJ2-5,12,few,TRBD1,TRBV7-8,TGTGCCAGCAGCTTAAAGGGGGCGGCCCAGTACTTC,CASSLKGAAQYF
TRBJ2-5,14,-,-,TRBV7-2,TGTGCCAGCAGCTTAGCAGGGGGAGGAGAGACCCAGTACTTC,CASSLAGGGETQYF
TRBJ2-1,9,few,-,TRBV19,TGTGCCACCGGGGATGAGCAGTTCTTC,CATGDEQFF
TRBJ1-5,15,few,TRBD1,TRBV7-2,TGTGCCAGCAGCCCACCAGGCAGGGGGGGTCAGCCCCAGCATTTT,CASSPPGRGGQPQHF
TRBJ1-2,14,few,-,TRBV5-1,TGCGCCAGCAGCCCTGGGGACCGCGTTGTTGGCTACACCTTC,CASSPGDRVVGYTF
TRBJ2-1,15,few,-,TRBV5-4,TGTGCCAGCAGCTTTGACACTGGCTCCTACAATGAGCAGTTCTTC,CASSFDTGSYNEQFF
TRBJ2-1,17,few,TRBD2,TRBV9,TGTGCCAGCAGCTTAGCCGGCCTGGGACTAGCGGACAATGAGCAGTTCTTC,CASSLAGLGLADNEQFF